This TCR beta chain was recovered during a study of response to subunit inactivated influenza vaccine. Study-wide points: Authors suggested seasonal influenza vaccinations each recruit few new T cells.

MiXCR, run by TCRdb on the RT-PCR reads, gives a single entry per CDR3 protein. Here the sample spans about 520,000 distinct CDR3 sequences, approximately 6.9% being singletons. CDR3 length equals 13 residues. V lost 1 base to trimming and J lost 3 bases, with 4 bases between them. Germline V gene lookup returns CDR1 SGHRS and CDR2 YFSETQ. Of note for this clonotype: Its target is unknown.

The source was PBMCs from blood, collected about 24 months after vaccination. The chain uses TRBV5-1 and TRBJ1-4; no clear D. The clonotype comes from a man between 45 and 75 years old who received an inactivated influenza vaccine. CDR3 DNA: TGCGCCAGCAGCTTGTGGCCTAATGAAAAACTGTTTTTT. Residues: CASSLWPNEKLFF.